A single TCR beta chain is shown here with its context. Profiled with immunoSEQ multiplex PCR; TCRdb holds only in-frame clones, not every one. Among approximately 180,000 clones listed, about 85% were seen once. The data belong to a study of blood T cell repertoires in COVID-19. Looking at the study overall: T cells, B-cell-depleted T cells, or PBMCs supplied cDNA or gDNA.

Looked up from germline, CDR1 is LNHDA and CDR2 is SQIVND (reference sequence). The CDR3 runs 15 residues. J gave up 3 bases and V 5 bases, and 4 bases lay outside the gene matches. Sequencing was done on a sample of PBMCs or T cells enriched from blood (not recorded which). This receptor was taken from a man aged 35 to 55 who had recovered from COVID-19. The rearrangement joins TRBV19 to TRBJ1-3, with 10 bases lining up with TRBD1. In nucleotides, the CDR3 is TGTGCCAGTAGTGCCCGGACAGGGGGTGGAAACACCATATATTTT. Its translation is CASSARTGGGNTIYF.